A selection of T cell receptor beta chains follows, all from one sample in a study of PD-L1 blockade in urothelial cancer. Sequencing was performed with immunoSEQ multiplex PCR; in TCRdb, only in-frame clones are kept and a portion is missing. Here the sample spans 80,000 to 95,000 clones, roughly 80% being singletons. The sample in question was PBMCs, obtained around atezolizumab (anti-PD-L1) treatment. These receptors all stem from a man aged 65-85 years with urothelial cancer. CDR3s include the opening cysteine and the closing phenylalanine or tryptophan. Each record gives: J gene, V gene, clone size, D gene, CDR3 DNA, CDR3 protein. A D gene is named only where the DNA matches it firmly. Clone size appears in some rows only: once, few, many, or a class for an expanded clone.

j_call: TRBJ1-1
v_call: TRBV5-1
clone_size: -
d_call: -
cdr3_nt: TGCGCCAGCAGCTTGGGGTCGGGATACACTGAAGCTTTCTTT
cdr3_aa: CASSLGSGYTEAFF

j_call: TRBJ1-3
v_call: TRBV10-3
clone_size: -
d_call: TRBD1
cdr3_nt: TGTGCCACCAGGGACAGGGGGTTATCTGGAAACACCATATATTTT
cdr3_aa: CATRDRGLSGNTIYF

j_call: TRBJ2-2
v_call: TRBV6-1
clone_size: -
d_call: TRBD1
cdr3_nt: TGTGCCAGCAGTAAGGACAGGGGGCCCACCGGGGAGCTGTTTTTT
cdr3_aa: CASSKDRGPTGELFF

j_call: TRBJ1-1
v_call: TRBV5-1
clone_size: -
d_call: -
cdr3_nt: TGCGCCAGCAGCTTGTCCCAACAGTCGAACACTGAAGCTTTCTTT
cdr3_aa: CASSLSQQSNTEAFF

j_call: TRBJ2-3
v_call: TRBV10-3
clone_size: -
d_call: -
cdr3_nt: TGTGCCATCAATCAAGGGGCAGTCGGCACAGATACGCAGTATTTT
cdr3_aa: CAINQGAVGTDTQYF

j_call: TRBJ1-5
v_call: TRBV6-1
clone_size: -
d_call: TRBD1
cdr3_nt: TGTGCCAGCAGTTGGGACAGCTTCGGACAGCCCCAGCATTTT
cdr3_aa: CASSWDSFGQPQHF

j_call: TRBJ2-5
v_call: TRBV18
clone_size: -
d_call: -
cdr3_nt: TGTGCCAGCTCACCACCGCAGTCAAGAGGGCCCCAGTACTTC
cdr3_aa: CASSPPQSRGPQYF

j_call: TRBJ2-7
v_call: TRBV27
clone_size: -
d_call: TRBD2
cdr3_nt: TGTGCCAGCAGCCGGACTAGCGGGAGGGAAGCGAAGTCCTACGAGCAGTACTTC
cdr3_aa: CASSRTSGREAKSYEQYF

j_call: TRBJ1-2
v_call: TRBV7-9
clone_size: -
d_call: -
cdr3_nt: TGTGCCAGCAGGGCGGGGGTAGAGGGGAACTATGGCTACACCTTC
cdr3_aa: CASRAGVEGNYGYTF

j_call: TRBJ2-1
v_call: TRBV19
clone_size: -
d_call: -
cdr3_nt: TGTGCCAGTAGTCCCCGGCCGGCGGATTCCTACAATGAGCAGTTCTTC
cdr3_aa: CASSPRPADSYNEQFF

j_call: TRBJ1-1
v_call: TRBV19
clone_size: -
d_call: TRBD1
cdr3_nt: TGTGCCACCCAAGGACAGGGGGCCGGTAAGGCTGAAGCTTTCTTT
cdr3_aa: CATQGQGAGKAEAFF

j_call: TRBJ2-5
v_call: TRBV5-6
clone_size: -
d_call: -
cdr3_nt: TGTGCCAGCTCCTGCCTCCGGGGGGAGACCCAGTACTTC
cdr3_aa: CASSCLRGETQYF

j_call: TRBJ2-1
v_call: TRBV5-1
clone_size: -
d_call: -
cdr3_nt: TGCGCCAGCAGCTTGGATCCACAGAGCTCCTACAATGAGCAGTTCTTC
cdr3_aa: CASSLDPQSSYNEQFF

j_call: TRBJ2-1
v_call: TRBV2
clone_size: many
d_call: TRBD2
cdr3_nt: TGTGCCAGCAGGGCGGGGGGGGCACGGGGGAATGAGCAGTTCTTC
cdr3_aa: CASRAGGARGNEQFF

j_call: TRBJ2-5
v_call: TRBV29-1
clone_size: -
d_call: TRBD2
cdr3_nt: TGCAGCGTCGTGACTAGCGGGGAGGAGACCCAGTACTTC
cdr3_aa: CSVVTSGEETQYF

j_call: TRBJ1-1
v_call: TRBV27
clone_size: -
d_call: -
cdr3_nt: TGTGCCAGCAGTAAACTAGGTGGCAGCTTGAACACTGAAGCTTTCTTT
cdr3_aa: CASSKLGGSLNTEAFF

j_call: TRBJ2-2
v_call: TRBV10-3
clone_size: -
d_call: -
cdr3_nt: TGTGCCATCAGCCCGGACAGAAACACCGGGGAGCTGTTTTTT
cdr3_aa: CAISPDRNTGELFF

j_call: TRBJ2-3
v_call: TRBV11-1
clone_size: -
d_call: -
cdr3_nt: TGTGCCAGCCGGGGTCTCGGAGGAAGCACAGATACGCAGTATTTT
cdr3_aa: CASRGLGGSTDTQYF

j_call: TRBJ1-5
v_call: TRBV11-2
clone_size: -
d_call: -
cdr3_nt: TGTGCCAGCAGCTTAGGAGGTGGAGATTATAATCAGCCCCAGCATTTT
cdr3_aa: CASSLGGGDYNQPQHF

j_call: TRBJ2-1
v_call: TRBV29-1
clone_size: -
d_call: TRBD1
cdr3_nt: TGCAGCGCTGGGGACAGAACTGAGCAGTTCTTC
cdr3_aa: CSAGDRTEQFF

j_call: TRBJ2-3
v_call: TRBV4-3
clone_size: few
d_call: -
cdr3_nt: TGCGCCAGCAGCCCTGCCTGGGGGCCTAACACAGATACGCAGTATTTT
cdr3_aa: CASSPAWGPNTDTQYF

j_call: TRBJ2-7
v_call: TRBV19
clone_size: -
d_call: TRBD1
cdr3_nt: TGTGCCAGTAGAACCGGGACAGACTCCTACGAGCAGTACTTC
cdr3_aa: CASRTGTDSYEQYF

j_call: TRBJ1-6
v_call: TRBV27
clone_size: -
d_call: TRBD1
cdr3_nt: TGTGCCAGCAGGCTACGACAGGGGACGAATTCACCCCTCCACTTT
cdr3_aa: CASRLRQGTNSPLHF

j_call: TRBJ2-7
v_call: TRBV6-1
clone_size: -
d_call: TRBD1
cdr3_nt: TGTGCCAGCAGTGAAGCGCCGGACAGGGAACGCGAGCAGTACTTC
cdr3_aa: CASSEAPDREREQYF

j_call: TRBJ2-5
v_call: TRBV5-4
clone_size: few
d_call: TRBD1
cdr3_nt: TGTGCCAGCAGTCGCGGACAGGGCGGACAAGAGACCCAGTACTTC
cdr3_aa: CASSRGQGGQETQYF

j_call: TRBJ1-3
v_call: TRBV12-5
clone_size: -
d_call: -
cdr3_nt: TGTGCTAGTGGTTCCGGACAGTCTGGAAACACCATATATTTT
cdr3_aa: CASGSGQSGNTIYF

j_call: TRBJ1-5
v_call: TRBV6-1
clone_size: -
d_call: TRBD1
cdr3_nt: TGTGCCAGCAGTGAAGGGACAGGGGGGAAGCAGCCCCAGCATTTT
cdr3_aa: CASSEGTGGKQPQHF

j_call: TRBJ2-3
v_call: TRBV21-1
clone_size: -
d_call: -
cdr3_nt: TGTGCCAGCAGCCGACTCCCACTAGCGGAGCACACAGATACGCAGTATTTT
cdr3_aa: CASSRLPLAEHTDTQYF

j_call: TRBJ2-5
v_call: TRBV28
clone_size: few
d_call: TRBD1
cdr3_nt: TGTGCCAGCCGGACAGGGGTTGATGAGACCCAGTACTTC
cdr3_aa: CASRTGVDETQYF

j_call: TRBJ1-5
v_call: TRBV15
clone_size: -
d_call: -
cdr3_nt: TGTGCCACCAGCAGAGGCCAGAAACTAGGCAATCAGCCCCAGCATTTT
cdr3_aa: CATSRGQKLGNQPQHF

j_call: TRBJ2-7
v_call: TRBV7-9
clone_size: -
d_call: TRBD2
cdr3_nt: TGTGCCAGCAGCCCAGCTATGGGACTAGCGGGGGTTGAGCAGTACTTC
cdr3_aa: CASSPAMGLAGVEQYF

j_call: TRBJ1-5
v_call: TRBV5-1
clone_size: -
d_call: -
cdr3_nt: TGCGCCAGCAGCTTGTCAGGTGGCAATCAGCCCCAGCATTTT
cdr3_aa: CASSLSGGNQPQHF

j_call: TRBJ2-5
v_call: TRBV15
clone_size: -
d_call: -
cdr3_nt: TGTGCCACCAGCACTCGGCAGGGCGGCCAAGAGACCCAGTACTTC
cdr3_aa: CATSTRQGGQETQYF

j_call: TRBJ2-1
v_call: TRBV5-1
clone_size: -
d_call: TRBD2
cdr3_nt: TGCGCCACCCGGGGACTAGGCTACAATGAGCAGTTCTTC
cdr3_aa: CATRGLGYNEQFF

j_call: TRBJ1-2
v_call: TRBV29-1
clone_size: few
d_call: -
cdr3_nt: TGCAGCGTTGGAGTGGGGGGAGCCTATGGCTACACCTTC
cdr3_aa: CSVGVGGAYGYTF

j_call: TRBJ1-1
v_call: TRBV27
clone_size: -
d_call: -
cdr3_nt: TGTGCCAGCAGTTTCCGGGGGAACACTGAAGCTTTCTTT
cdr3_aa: CASSFRGNTEAFF

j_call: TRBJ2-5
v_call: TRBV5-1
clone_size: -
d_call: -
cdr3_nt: TGCGCCAGCAGCTTGGGGCAGGGTGGGGAGACCCAGTACTTC
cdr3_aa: CASSLGQGGETQYF

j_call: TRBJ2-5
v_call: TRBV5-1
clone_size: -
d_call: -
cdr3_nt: TGCGCCAGCAGCTTGCGCGCGGGTGAGGAGACCCAGTACTTC
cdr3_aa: CASSLRAGEETQYF

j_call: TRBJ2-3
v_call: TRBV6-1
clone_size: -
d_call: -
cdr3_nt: TGTGCCAGCAGTCTCACAGGGAGTAGGACAGATACGCAGTATTTT
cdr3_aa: CASSLTGSRTDTQYF

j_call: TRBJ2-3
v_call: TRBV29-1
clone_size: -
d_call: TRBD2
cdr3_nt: TGCAGCGTTGACGGGACTAGCGGGAGTAGTACAGATACGCAGTATTTT
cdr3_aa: CSVDGTSGSSTDTQYF

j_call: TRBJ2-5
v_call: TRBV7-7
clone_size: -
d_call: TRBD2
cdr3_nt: TGTGCCAGCAGCTTAGCGGGAGGGGAACAAGAGACCCAGTACTTC
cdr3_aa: CASSLAGGEQETQYF

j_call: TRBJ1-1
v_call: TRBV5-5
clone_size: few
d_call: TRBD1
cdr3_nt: TGTGCCAGCAGCCCGACAGGGTGGGCTGAAGCTTTCTTT
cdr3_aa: CASSPTGWAEAFF

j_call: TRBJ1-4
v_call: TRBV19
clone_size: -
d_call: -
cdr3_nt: TGTGCCAGTCCCCTTGGACAGCCAACTAATGAAAAACTGTTTTTT
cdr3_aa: CASPLGQPTNEKLFF

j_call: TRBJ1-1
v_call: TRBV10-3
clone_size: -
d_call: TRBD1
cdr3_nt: TGTGCCATCAGCGAGGGACAGGGAGACACTGAAGCTTTCTTT
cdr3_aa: CAISEGQGDTEAFF

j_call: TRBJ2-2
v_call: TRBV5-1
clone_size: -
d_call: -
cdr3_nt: TGCGCCAGCAGCTTTCAACAGGTACCCGGGGAGCTGTTTTTT
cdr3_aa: CASSFQQVPGELFF

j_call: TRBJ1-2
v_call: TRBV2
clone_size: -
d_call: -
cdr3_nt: TGTGCCAGCAGTCCACAGGTAGCTAACTATGGCTACACCTTC
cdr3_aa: CASSPQVANYGYTF

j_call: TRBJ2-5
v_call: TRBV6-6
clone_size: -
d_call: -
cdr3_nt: TGTGCCAGCACTCCTGCACTTTCTCCGGAGACCCAGTACTTC
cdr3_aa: CASTPALSPETQYF

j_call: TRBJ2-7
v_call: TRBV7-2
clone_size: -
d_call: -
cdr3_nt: TGTGCCAGCAGCTTAGCGGCCCAGGGTACCTACGAGCAGTACTTC
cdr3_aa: CASSLAAQGTYEQYF

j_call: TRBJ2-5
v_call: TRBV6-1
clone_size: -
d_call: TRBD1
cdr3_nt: TGTGCCAGCAGTACGACAGGGGGCAGGGAGACCCAGTACTTC
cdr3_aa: CASSTTGGRETQYF

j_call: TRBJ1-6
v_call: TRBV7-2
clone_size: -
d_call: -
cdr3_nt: TGTGCCAGCAGCTTAGACGGCTATAATTCACCCCTCCACTTT
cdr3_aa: CASSLDGYNSPLHF

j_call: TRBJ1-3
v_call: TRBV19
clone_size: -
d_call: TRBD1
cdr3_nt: TGTGCCAGCAGCAGGGGGCCTGGAAACACCATATATTTT
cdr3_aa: CASSRGPGNTIYF

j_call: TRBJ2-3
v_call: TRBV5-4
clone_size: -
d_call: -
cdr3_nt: TGTGCCAGCAGTCGCCCAGGGGCGGGCACAGATACGCAGTATTTT
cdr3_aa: CASSRPGAGTDTQYF

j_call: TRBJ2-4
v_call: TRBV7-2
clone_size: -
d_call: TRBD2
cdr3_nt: TGTGCCAGCAGCTTAACTAGCGGGACGGTGAACATTCAGTACTTC
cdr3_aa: CASSLTSGTVNIQYF

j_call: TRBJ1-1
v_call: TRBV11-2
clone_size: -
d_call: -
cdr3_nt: TGTGCCAGCAGCTTGGGGACAGAAGCTTTCTTT
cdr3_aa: CASSLGTEAFF

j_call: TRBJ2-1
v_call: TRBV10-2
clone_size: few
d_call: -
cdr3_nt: TGCGCCAGCAGTGTCGGCGGGATCGACAATGAGCAGTTCTTC
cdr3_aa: CASSVGGIDNEQFF